This TCR beta chain was sequenced during a study of blood T cell repertoires in COVID-19. Profiling relied on immunoSEQ multiplex PCR, and the TCRdb table lists in-frame clones only, not all of them. The sample gives 140,000 to 150,000 clones, over 75% of which show up once; roughly 3% is in the top ten. CDR3 length: 17 residues. V was clipped by 2 bases and J by 6 bases; unmatched bases: 13. Germline CDR1 reads SGHAT; CDR2 reads FQNNGV. The TCR originated in a woman in her fifties or sixties with active COVID-19. The rearrangement joins TRBV11-2 to TRBJ2-7; TRBD2 matches 10 bases. Sequencing input: peripheral blood. In nucleotides, the CDR3 is TGTGCCAGCAGCTTAACTTATAGGCTAGCGGGGGTCGGCGAGCAGTACTTC. Protein: CASSLTYRLAGVGEQYF.